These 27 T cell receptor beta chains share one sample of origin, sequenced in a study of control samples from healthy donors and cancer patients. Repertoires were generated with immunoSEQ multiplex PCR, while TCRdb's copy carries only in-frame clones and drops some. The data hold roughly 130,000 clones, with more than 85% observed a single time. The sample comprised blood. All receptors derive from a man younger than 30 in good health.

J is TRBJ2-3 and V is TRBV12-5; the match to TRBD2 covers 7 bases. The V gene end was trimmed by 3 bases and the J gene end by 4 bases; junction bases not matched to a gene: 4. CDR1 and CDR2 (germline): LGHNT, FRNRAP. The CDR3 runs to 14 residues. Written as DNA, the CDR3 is TGTGCTAGTGGTTTCGCGGGGGTGTCAGATACGCAGTATTTT. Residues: CASGFAGVSDTQYF.

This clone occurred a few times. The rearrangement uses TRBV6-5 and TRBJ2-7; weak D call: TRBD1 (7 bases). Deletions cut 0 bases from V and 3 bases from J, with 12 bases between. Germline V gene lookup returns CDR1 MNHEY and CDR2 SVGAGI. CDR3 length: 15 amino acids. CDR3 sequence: CASSYSRDSHYEQYF. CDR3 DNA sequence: TGTGCCAGCAGTTACTCGCGGGACAGCCACTACGAGCAGTACTTC.

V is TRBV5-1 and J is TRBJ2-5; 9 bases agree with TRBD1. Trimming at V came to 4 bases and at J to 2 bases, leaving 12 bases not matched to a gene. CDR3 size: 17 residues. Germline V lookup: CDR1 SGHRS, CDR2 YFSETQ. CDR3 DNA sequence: TGCGCCAGCAGCCGGGGACAGGGACTTCCCTATCAAGAGACCCAGTACTTC. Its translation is CASSRGQGLPYQETQYF.

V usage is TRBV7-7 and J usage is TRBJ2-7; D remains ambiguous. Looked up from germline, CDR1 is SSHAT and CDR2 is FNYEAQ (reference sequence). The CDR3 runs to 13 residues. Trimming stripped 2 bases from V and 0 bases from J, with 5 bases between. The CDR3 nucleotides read TGTGCCAGCAGCTTACCGGGCTCCTACGAGCAGTACTTC. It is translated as CASSLPGSYEQYF.

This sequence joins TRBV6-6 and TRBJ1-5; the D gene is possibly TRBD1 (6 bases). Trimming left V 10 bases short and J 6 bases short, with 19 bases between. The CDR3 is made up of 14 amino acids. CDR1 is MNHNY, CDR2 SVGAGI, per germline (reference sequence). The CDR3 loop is CATEEGGLIQPQHF. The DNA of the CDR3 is TGTGCCACCGAGGAGGGGGGACTCATTCAGCCCCAGCATTTT.

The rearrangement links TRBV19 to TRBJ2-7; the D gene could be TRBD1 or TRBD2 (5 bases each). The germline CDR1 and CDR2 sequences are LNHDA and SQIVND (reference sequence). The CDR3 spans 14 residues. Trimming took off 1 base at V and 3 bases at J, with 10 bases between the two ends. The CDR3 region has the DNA TGTGCCAGTAGTATAGGGGGGAATAACTACGAGCAGTACTTC. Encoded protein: CASSIGGNNYEQYF.

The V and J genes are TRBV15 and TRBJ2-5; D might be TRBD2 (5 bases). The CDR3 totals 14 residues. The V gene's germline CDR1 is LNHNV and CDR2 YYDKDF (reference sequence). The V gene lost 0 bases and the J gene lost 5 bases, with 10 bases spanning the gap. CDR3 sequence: CATSRDVGGETQYF. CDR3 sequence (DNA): TGTGCCACCAGCAGAGATGTAGGAGGCGAGACCCAGTACTTC.

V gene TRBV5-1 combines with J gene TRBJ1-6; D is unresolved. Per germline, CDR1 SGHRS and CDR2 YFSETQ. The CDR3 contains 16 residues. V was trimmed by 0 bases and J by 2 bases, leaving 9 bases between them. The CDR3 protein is CASSLGQDTYNSPLHF. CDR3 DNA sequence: TGCGCCAGCAGCTTGGGGCAGGATACCTATAATTCACCCCTCCACTTT.

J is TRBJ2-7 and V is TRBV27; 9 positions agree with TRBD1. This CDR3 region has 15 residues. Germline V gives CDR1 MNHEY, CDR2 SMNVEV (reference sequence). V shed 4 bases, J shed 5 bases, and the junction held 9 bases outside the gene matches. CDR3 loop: CASSYVRDRVNEQYF. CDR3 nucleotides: TGTGCCAGCAGTTATGTCCGGGACAGGGTGAACGAGCAGTACTTC.

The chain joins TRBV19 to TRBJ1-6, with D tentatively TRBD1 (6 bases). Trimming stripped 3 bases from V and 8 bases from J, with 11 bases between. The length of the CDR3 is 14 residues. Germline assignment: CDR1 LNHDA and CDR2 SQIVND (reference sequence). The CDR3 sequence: CASSIRGADSPLHF. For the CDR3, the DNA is TGTGCCAGTAGTATTCGGGGGGCAGATTCACCCCTCCACTTT.

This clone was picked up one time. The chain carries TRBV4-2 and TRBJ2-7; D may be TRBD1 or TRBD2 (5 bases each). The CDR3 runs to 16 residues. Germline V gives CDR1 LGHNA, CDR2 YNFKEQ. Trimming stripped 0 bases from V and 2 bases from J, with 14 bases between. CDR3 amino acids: CASSQDRGRVTYEQYF. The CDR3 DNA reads TGTGCCAGCAGCCAAGATCGGGGCAGGGTAACCTACGAGCAGTACTTC.

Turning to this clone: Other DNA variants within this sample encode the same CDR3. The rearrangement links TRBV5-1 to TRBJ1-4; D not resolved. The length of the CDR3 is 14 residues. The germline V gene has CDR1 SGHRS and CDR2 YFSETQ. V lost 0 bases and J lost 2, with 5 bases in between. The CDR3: CASSLGGTNEKLFF. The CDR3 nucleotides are TGCGCCAGCAGCTTGGGAGGCACTAATGAAAAACTGTTTTTT.

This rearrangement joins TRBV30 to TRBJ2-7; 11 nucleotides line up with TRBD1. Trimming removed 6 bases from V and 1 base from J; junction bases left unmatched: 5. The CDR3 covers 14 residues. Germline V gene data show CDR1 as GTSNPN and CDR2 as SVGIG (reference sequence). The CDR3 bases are TGTGCCTGCACTGGGACAGGGGGATCCTACGAGCAGTACTTC. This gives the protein CACTGTGGSYEQYF. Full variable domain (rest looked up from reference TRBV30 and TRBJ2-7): SQTIHQWPATLVQPVGSPLSLECTVEGTSNPNLYWYRQAAGRGLQLLFYSVGIGQISSEVPQNLSASRPQDRQFILSSKKLLLSDSGFYLCACTGTGGSYEQYFGPGTRLTVT.

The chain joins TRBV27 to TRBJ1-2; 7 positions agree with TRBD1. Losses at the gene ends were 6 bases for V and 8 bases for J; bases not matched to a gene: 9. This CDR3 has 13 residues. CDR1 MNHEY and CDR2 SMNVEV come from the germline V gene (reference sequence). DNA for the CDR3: TGTGCCAGCAGCAGGGGGGGCGCGGTCGGCTACACCTTC. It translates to CASSRGGAVGYTF.

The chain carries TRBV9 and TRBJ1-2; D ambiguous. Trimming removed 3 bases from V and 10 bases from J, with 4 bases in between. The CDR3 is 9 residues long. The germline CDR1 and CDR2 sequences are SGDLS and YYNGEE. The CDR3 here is CASSAPYTF. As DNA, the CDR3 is TGTGCCAGCAGCGCCCCCTACACCTTC.

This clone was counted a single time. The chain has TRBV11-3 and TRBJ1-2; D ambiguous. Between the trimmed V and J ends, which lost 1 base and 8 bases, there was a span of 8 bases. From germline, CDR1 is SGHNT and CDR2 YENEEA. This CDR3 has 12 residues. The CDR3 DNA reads TGTGCCAGCAGCTTAGGAGGGTACGGCTACACCTTC. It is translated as CASSLGGYGYTF.

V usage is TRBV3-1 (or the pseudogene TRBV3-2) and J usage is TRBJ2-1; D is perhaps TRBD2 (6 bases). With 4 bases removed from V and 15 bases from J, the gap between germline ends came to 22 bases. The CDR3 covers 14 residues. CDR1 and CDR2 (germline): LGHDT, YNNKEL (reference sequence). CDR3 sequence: CASSPQPSGPISFF. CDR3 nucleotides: TGTGCCAGCAGCCCTCAACCCAGCGGGCCCATATCGTTCTTC.

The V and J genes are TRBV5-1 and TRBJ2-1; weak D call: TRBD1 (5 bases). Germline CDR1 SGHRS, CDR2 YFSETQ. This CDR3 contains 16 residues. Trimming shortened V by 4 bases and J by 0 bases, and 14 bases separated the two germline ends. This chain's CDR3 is CASSLSTVSSYNEQFF. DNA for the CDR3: TGCGCCAGCAGCCTATCGACAGTGAGCTCCTACAATGAGCAGTTCTTC.

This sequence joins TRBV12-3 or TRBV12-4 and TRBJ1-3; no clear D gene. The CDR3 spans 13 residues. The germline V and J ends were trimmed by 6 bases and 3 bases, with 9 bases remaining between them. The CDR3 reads CASRKASGNTIYF. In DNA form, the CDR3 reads TGTGCCAGCAGAAAGGCAAGTGGAAACACCATATATTTT.

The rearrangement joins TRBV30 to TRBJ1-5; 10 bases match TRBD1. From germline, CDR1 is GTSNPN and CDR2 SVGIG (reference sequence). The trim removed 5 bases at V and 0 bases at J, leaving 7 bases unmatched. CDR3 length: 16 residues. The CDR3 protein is CAWWWDRGYSNQPQHF. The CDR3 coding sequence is TGTGCCTGGTGGTGGGACAGGGGTTATAGCAATCAGCCCCAGCATTTT. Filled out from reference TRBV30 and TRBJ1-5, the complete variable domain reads SQTIHQWPATLVQPVGSPLSLECTVEGTSNPNLYWYRQAAGRGLQLLFYSVGIGQISSEVPQNLSASRPQDRQFILSSKKLLLSDSGFYLCAWWWDRGYSNQPQHFGDGTRLSIL.

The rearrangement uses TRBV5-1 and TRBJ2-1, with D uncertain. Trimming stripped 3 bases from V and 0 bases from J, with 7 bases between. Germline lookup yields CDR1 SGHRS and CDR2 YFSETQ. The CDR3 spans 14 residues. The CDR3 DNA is TGCGCCAGCAGCTCACGGAGCTCCTACAATGAGCAGTTCTTC. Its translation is CASSSRSSYNEQFF.

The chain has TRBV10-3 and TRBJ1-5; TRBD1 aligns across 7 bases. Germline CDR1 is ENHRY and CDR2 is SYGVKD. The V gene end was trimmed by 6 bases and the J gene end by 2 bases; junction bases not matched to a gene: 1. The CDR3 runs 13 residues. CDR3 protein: CAISDRGNQPQHF. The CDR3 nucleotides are TGTGCCATCAGCGACAGGGGCAATCAGCCCCAGCATTTT.

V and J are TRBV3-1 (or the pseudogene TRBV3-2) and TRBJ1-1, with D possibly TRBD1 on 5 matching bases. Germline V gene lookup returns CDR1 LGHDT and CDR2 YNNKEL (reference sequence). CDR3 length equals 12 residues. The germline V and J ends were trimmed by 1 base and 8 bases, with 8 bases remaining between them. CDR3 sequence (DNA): TGTGCCAGCAGCCAAGGACAGAGAGAAGCTTTCTTT. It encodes CASSQGQREAFF.

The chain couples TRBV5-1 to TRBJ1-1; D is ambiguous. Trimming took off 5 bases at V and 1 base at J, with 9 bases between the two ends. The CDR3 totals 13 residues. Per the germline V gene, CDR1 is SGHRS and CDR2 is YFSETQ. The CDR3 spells CASSLLPNTEAFF. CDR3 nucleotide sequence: TGCGCCAGCAGTTTATTACCGAACACTGAAGCTTTCTTT.

Here the CDR3 DNA reads TGTGCCAGCAGTTTAGCAGCTCACACTGAAGCTTTCTTT. It is translated as CASSLAAHTEAFF. V usage is TRBV12-3 or TRBV12-4 and J usage is TRBJ1-1; D gene ambiguous. The CDR3 length is 13 residues. Trimming removed 0 bases at V and 3 bases at J, with 5 bases between.

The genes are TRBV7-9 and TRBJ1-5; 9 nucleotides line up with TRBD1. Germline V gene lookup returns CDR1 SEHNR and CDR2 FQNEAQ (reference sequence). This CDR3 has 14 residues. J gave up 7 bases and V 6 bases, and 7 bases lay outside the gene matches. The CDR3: CASSRGQGGQPQHF. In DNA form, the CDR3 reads TGTGCCAGCAGTCGGGGACAGGGCGGACAGCCCCAGCATTTT.

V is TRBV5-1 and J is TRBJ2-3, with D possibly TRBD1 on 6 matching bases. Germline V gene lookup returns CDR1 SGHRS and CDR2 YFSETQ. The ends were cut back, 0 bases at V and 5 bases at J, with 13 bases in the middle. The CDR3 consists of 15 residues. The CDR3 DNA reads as TGCGCCAGCAGCTTGGATTGGGGGCCCCAAGATACGCAGTATTTT. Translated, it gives CASSLDWGPQDTQYF.